The TCR beta chain under discussion was sequenced for a study of graft-versus-host responses after intestinal transplantation. Measured with immunoSEQ multiplex PCR; TCRdb has only the in-frame clones, and not every one. The repertoire holds 90,000 to 150,000 clones, with 85% to 95% as singletons. Study-level findings and limits: Allografts of one patient group, those with graft-donor T cell macrochimerism, had high graft-versus-host to host-versus-graft clonal ratios.

In regard to this clone: Its antigen is as yet unknown.

CDR1 is MNHEY, CDR2 SMNVEV, per germline (reference sequence). This CDR3 region has 15 residues. V lost 6 bases to trimming and J lost 0 bases; unmatched junction nucleotides: 7. This specimen consisted of unstimulated CD8+ T cells sorted from spleen or lymph node cells, obtained before intestinal transplant. The sequence derives from a human donor who received an intestinal transplant. The chain employs TRBV27 and TRBJ2-7, with 8 bases lining up with TRBD1. In nucleotides, the CDR3 is TGTGCCAGCAGCCTCGGGACAGGTCTCTCCTACGAGCAGTACTTC. As protein: CASSLGTGLSYEQYF.